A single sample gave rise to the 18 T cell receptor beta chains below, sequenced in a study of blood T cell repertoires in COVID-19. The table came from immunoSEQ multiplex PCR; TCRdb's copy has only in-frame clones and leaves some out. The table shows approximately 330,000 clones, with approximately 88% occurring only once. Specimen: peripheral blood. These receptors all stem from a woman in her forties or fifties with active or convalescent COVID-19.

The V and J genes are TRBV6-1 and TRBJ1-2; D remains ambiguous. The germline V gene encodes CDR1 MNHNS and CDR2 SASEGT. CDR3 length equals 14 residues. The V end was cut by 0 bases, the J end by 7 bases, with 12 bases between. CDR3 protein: CASSEAGEVRGYTF. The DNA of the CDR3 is TGTGCCAGCAGTGAAGCTGGGGAGGTGCGTGGCTACACCTTC.

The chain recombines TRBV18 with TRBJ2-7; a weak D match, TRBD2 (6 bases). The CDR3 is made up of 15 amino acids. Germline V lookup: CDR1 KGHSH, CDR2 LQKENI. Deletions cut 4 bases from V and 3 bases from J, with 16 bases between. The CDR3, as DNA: TGTGCCAGCTCACTCTCAGGCGTGGGAGGCTACGAGCAGTACTTC. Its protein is CASSLSGVGGYEQYF.

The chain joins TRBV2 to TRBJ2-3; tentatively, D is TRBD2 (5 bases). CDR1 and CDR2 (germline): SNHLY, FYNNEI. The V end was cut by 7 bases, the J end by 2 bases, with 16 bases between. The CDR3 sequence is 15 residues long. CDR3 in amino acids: CASKEVARLTDTQYF. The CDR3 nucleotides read TGTGCCAGCAAAGAAGTAGCGCGGCTCACAGATACGCAGTATTTT.

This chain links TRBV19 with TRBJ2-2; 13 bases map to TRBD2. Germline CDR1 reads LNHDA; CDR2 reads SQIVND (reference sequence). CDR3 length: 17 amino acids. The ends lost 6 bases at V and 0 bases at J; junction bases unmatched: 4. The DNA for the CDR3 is TGTGCCAGTAGGAGACTAGCGGGGGGAGCGAACACCGGGGAGCTGTTTTTT. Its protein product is CASRRLAGGANTGELFF.

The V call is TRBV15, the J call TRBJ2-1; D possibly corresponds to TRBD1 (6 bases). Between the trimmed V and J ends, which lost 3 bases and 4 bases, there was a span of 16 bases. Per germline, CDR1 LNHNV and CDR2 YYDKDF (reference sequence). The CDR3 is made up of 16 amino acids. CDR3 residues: CATSRGSGQRYNEQFF. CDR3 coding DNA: TGTGCCACCAGCAGGGGGAGCGGACAGAGGTACAATGAGCAGTTCTTC.

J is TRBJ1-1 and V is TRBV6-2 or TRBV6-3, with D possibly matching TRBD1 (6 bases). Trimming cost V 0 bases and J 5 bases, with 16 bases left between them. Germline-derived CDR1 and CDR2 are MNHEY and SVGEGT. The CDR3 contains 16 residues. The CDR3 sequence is CASSYSWGRRGTEAFF. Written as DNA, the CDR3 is TGTGCCAGCAGTTACTCGTGGGGGCGCAGGGGTACTGAAGCTTTCTTT.

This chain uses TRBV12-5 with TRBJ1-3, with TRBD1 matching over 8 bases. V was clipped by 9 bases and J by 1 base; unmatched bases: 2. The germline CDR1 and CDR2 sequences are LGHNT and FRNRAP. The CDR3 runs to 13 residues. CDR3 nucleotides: TGTGCTAGCGGGACAGGATCTGGAAACACCATATATTTT. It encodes CASGTGSGNTIYF.

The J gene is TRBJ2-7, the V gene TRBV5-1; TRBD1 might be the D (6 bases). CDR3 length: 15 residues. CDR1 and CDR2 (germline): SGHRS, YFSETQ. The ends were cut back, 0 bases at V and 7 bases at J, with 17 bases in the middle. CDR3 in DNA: TGCGCCAGCAGCTTGGTTCAGGGGCCTGGGAGAGAGCAGTACTTC. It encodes CASSLVQGPGREQYF. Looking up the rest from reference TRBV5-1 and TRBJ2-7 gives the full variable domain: KAGVTQTPRYLIKTRGQQVTLSCSPISGHRSVSWYQQTPGQGLQFLFEYFSETQRNKGNFPGRFSGRQFSNSRSEMNVSTLELGDSALYLCASSLVQGPGREQYFGPGTRLTVT.

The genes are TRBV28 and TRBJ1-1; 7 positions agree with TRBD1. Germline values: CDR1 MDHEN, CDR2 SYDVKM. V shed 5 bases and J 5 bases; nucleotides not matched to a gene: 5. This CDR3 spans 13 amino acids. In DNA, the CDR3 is TGTGCCAGCAGTACGGACAGGCGGACTGAAGCTTTCTTT. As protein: CASSTDRRTEAFF.

This chain's CDR3 is CASSIGSGGLYEQYF. The CDR3 region has the DNA TGTGCCAGTAGTATAGGCAGCGGGGGGCTCTACGAGCAGTACTTC. The chain recombines TRBV19 with TRBJ2-7, with 9 bases aligning to TRBD2. This CDR3 is 15 amino acids long. After removal of 1 base from V and 3 bases from J, the junction contained 4 bases not matched to a gene. Per the germline V gene, CDR1 is LNHDA and CDR2 is SQIVND (reference sequence).

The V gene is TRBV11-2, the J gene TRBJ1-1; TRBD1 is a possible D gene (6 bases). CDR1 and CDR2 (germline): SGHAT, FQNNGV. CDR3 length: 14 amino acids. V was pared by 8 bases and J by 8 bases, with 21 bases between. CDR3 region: CASGSHGGPVEAFF. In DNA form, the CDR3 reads TGTGCCAGCGGATCTCATGGGGGCCCGGTCGAAGCTTTCTTT.

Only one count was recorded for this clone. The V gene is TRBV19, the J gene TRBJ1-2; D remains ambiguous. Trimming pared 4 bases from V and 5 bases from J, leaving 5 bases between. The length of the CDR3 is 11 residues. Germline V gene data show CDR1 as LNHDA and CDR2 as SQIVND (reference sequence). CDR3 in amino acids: CASSSGYGYTF. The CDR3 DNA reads TGTGCCAGTAGTAGCGGTTATGGCTACACCTTC.

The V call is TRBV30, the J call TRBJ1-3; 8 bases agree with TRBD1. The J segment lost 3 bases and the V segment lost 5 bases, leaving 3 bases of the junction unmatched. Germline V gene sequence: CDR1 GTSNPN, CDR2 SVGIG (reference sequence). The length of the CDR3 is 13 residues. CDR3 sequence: CAWAQGVGNTIYF. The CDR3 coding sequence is TGTGCCTGGGCACAGGGGGTTGGAAACACCATATATTTT.

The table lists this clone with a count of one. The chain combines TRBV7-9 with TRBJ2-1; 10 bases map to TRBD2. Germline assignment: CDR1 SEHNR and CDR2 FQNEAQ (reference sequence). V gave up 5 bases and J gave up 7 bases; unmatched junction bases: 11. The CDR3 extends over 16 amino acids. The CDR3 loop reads CASSPRRAGGGNEQFF. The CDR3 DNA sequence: TGTGCCAGCAGCCCTAGGAGAGCGGGAGGGGGAAATGAGCAGTTCTTC.

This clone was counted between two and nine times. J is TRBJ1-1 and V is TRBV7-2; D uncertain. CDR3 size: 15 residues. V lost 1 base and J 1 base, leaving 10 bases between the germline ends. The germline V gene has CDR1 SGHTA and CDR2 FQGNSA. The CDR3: CASSLGVSGNTEAFF. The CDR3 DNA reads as TGTGCCAGCAGCTTAGGGGTATCGGGGAACACTGAAGCTTTCTTT.

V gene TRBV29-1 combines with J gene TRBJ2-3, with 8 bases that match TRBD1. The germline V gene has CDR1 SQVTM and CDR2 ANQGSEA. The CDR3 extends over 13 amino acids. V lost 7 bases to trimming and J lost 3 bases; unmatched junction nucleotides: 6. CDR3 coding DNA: TGCAGCGCTGTGACAGGGGTAACAGATACGCAGTATTTT. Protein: CSAVTGVTDTQYF.

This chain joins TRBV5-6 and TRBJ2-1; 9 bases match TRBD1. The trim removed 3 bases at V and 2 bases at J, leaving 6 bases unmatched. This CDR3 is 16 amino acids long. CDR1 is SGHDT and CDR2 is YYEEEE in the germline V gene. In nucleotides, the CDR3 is TGTGCCAGCAGCTCCCCGGGACAGGGAACCTACAATGAGCAGTTCTTC. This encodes CASSSPGQGTYNEQFF.

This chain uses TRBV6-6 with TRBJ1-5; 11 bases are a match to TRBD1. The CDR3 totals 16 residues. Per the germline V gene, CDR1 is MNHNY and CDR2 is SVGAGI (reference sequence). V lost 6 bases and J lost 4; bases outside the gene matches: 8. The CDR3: CASSMPGQGENQPQHF. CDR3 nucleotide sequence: TGTGCCAGCAGCATGCCGGGACAGGGGGAAAATCAGCCCCAGCATTTT.